Sequencing of this TCR beta chain was carried out in a study of blood T cell repertoires in COVID-19. V lost 7 bases to trimming and J lost 0 bases; unmatched junction nucleotides: 2. Looked up from germline, CDR1 is SQVTM and CDR2 is ANQGSEA. The CDR3 loop spans 13 amino acids. Only in-frame clones appear in the TCRdb table, and some are missing; sequencing was by immunoSEQ multiplex PCR. The sample has about 130,000 clones, roughly 86% seen once. Sequencing used peripheral blood. This clonotype was obtained from a human donor in a cohort sampled during active COVID-19. The chain uses TRBV29-1 and TRBJ1-4, with 7 nucleotides matching TRBD1. The CDR3 DNA sequence: TGCAGCGGGGGGACAGCAACTAATGAAAAACTGTTTTTT. It is translated as CSGGTATNEKLFF.